The clone carrying this T cell receptor (beta chain) is a singleton in its sample. Antigen unknown. Authors of the study amplified TCR beta CDR3 regions from RNA transcripts. TCR CDR3 underwent first-round RT-PCR with the HTBI primer set. In TCRdb, the multiplex PCR reads were re-called with MiXCR into one record per CDR3 protein. The sample lists about 640,000 distinct CDR3 sequences, about 20% occurring once. CDR1 and CDR2 from the germline V gene are LNHDA and SQIVND (reference sequence). The CDR3 consists of 17 residues. V shed 4 bases and J 2 bases; nucleotides not matched to a gene: 9. The data derive from a study of T cells in Graves' hyperthyroidism and ophthalmopathy. General study findings and limits: Ophthalmopathy cases were set apart from stable hyperthyroidism by a 13 V-J model.

Ophthalmopathy in the patients scored at least 3 on Clinical Activity Score and at least 4 on NOSPECS grade, lasting under 3 months. Uncontrolled infection, other autoimmune disease, pregnancy or lactation barred patients from enrollment. The diagnoses drew upon clinical symptoms, serum thyroxine and TRAb, thyroid ultrasound and orbital computed tomography. The sequence came from a man younger than 40 with Graves' ophthalmopathy. V gene TRBV19 combines with J gene TRBJ2-7; 12 positions agree with TRBD2. Sequencing was done on a sample of blood. The CDR3 DNA is TGTGCCAGTAGTAAATCGAGGACTAGCGGGATCCCCTACGAGCAGTACTTC. Its translation is CASSKSRTSGIPYEQYF.